A selection of T cell receptor beta chains follows, all from one sample in a study of early stage breast cancer tumors. Sequencing used immunoSEQ multiplex PCR; TCRdb keeps in-frame clones, though not all of them. The sample includes about 9,000 clones, 66% seen only once; the top ten take more than 6%. Material for sequencing was breast tumor tissue. The receptors originated from a person aged 45 to 59 with breast cancer. CDR3s include the opening cysteine and the closing phenylalanine or tryptophan. The order of the fields is clone size, V gene, J gene, D gene, CDR3 DNA, CDR3 protein. The D gene is left open where the match is weak. Expanded clones are given a class, and other clones once, few, many or no size at all.

.	TRBV27	TRBJ2-4	.	TGTGCCAGCAGTTATGGGCCCAAAAACATTCAGTACTTC	CASSYGPKNIQYF
.	TRBV4-3	TRBJ1-2	.	TGCGCCAGCAGCCAAGATCGTTGGGGCGGTGGCTACACCTTC	CASSQDRWGGGYTF
.	TRBV7-9	TRBJ2-2	TRBD2	TGTGCCAGCAGCTTCCTTAGCGGGGTCCCCGACACCGGGGAGCTGTTTTTT	CASSFLSGVPDTGELFF
.	TRBV14	TRBJ1-2	.	TGTGCCAGCAGCCAACAGGCCGTCTATGGCTACACCTTC	CASSQQAVYGYTF
.	TRBV18	TRBJ2-2	TRBD1	TGTGCCAGCTCCCCCAACAGGGGTAGTCTGGCGAACACCGGGGAGCTGTTTTTT	CASSPNRGSLANTGELFF
.	TRBV6-6	TRBJ2-3	.	TGTGCCAGCTCCACCACCGGGGCAGGCACAGATACGCAGTATTTT	CASSTTGAGTDTQYF
.	TRBV28	TRBJ2-7	.	TGTGCCAGCAGTTTCCGGGGGAGGAACTACGAGCAGTACTTC	CASSFRGRNYEQYF
.	TRBV5-4	TRBJ1-5	.	TGTGCCAGCAGCTCGGGTATAGCAGGGAATCAGCCCCAGCATTTT	CASSSGIAGNQPQHF
.	TRBV27	TRBJ1-1	.	TGTGCCAGCAGGACGGCGAACACTGAAGCTTTCTTT	CASRTANTEAFF
once	TRBV2	TRBJ2-5	.	TGTGCCAGCAGTTGGGGGACCCCACCCCAGTACTTC	CASSWGTPPQYF
.	TRBV5-4	TRBJ2-3	TRBD2	TGTGCCAGCAGCTCCGGACTAGCGGGGGTCCTATCAGATACGCAGTATTTT	CASSSGLAGVLSDTQYF
.	TRBV25-1	TRBJ1-2	.	TGTGCCAGCAGTGAGCCGGGACGGCCTAACTATGGCTACACCTTC	CASSEPGRPNYGYTF
.	TRBV7-9	TRBJ2-2	.	TGTGCCGGGGCTGACATCCTGAACACCGGGGAGCTGTTTTTT	CAGADILNTGELFF
.	TRBV19	TRBJ1-2	TRBD1	TGTGCCAGTAGTATAGGGACAGGAGGCTACACCTTC	CASSIGTGGYTF
.	TRBV7-8	TRBJ2-1	TRBD2	TGTGCCAGCAGCTTAGTAGCTAGCGGGAGCCTCGGGGATGAGCAGTTCTTC	CASSLVASGSLGDEQFF
.	TRBV5-4	TRBJ2-3	TRBD2	TGTGCCAGCAGCTTGGGGGGGATGAGGCGGGAGACGCAGTATTTT	CASSLGGMRRETQYF
.	TRBV27	TRBJ1-1	.	TGTGCCAGCAGTTTAGGCAGGTTCAGGCCTGAAGCTTTCTTT	CASSLGRFRPEAFF
.	TRBV4-3	TRBJ2-7	.	TGCGCCAGCAGCCAAGCGAGGGGGAGCTCCGAGCAGTACTTC	CASSQARGSSEQYF
.	TRBV9	TRBJ2-3	.	TGTGCCAGCAGCGTACCACCTAGCACAGATACGCAGTATTTT	CASSVPPSTDTQYF
.	TRBV4-2	TRBJ2-6	.	TGTGCCAGCAGCCAAGAAATCGGGGCTGGGGCCAACGTCCTGACTTTC	CASSQEIGAGANVLTF
few	TRBV6-5	TRBJ1-5	TRBD1	TGTGCCAGCAAACAGGGGGGTAGCCAGCCCCAGCATTTT	CASKQGGSQPQHF
once	TRBV6-5	TRBJ2-5	.	TGTGCCAGCAGTCGCGGAGGGTACCAAGAGACCCAGTACTTC	CASSRGGYQETQYF
.	TRBV6-5	TRBJ1-1	.	TGTGCCAGCAGTTACTCTCGTGACACTGAAGCTTTCTTT	CASSYSRDTEAFF
.	TRBV6-1	TRBJ1-2	.	TGTGCCAGCAGTGAACGCAAGAACTATGGCTACACCTTC	CASSERKNYGYTF
.	TRBV7-9	TRBJ1-3	TRBD1	TGTGCCAGCAGCAGGGACAGGCAACTCTCTGGAAACACCATATATTTT	CASSRDRQLSGNTIYF
.	TRBV7-8	TRBJ1-3	.	TGTGCCAGCAGTCGGGCAGGGTCTGGAAACACCATATATTTT	CASSRAGSGNTIYF
.	TRBV4-1	TRBJ2-4	.	TGCGCCAGCAGCCGGACCGGACCGGGGCCAGCGAACATTCAGTACTTC	CASSRTGPGPANIQYF
.	TRBV7-7	TRBJ1-1	.	TGTGCCAGCAGCTTATCTGAAGCGGGATACATGAACACTGAAGCTTTCTTT	CASSLSEAGYMNTEAFF
once	TRBV7-2	TRBJ2-2	.	TGTGCCAGCAGCCTGGACAGCTCTTACACCGGGGAGCTGTTTTTT	CASSLDSSYTGELFF
.	TRBV4-3	TRBJ1-2	.	TGCGCCAGCAGCCAAGACGGTAACCCCGGAGGCTATGGCTACACCTTC	CASSQDGNPGGYGYTF
.	TRBV6-1	TRBJ2-2	TRBD1	TGTGCCAGCAGTTCAGGGGGCGACACCGGGGAGCTGTTTTTT	CASSSGGDTGELFF
.	TRBV7-9	TRBJ2-7	TRBD1	TGTGCCAGCAGCAGCTGGACAGGGTCCTACGAGCAGTACTTC	CASSSWTGSYEQYF
.	TRBV6-4	TRBJ2-2	.	TGTGCCAGCAGTCAAGACCCAGGATCCCTGTACACCGGGGAGCTGTTTTTT	CASSQDPGSLYTGELFF
once	TRBV27	TRBJ2-7	.	TGTGCCAGCAGTTTGCTGGGCAGTGGCCACGAGCAGTACTTC	CASSLLGSGHEQYF
once	TRBV28	TRBJ2-5	TRBD1	TGTGCCAGCAGCATCACGGGACAGCTAGAGACCCAGTACTTC	CASSITGQLETQYF
.	TRBV7-9	TRBJ1-1	.	TGTGCCAGCAGCTACGACAGCACGAACACTGAAGCTTTCTTT	CASSYDSTNTEAFF
.	TRBV7-2	TRBJ2-7	TRBD1	TGTGCCAGCAGCCGTCCGGGACAGGGGAGGGGAGGGCCCTCCTACGAGCAGTACTTC	CASSRPGQGRGGPSYEQYF
.	TRBV29-1	TRBJ2-7	.	TGCAGCGTTGACAGCTCCTACGAGCAGTACTTC	CSVDSSYEQYF
few	TRBV10-3	TRBJ2-5	TRBD2	TGTGCCATCAGTGAGGGGCTAGCGGGGGCCCAAGAGACCCAGTACTTC	CAISEGLAGAQETQYF
.	TRBV5-6	TRBJ2-5	.	TGTGCCAGCAGCGGAGCCGCGTGGGCTGCAGAGACCCAGTACTTC	CASSGAAWAAETQYF
.	TRBV18	TRBJ2-6	.	TGTGCCAGCTCACCAGGGGTGGGGGCCAACGTCCTGACTTTC	CASSPGVGANVLTF
.	TRBV5-1	TRBJ1-2	.	TGCGCCAGCAGCTTGGCCATGGGTGAGGATGGCTACACCTTC	CASSLAMGEDGYTF
few	TRBV27	TRBJ2-7	.	TGTGCCAGCAGTTCCGGGCTCGAGCAGTACTTC	CASSSGLEQYF
once	TRBV28	TRBJ2-7	.	TGTGCCAGCACCCTGGTCGGCGAGCAGTACTTC	CASTLVGEQYF
few	TRBV29-1	TRBJ1-3	TRBD1	TGCAGCGTTGAAGTTTTACAGGGGTCTGGAAACACCATATATTTT	CSVEVLQGSGNTIYF
.	TRBV18	TRBJ2-2	.	TGTGCCAGCTCACCCGCCCTCGGCAGCGACACCGGGGAGCTGTTTTTT	CASSPALGSDTGELFF
.	TRBV4-2	TRBJ2-2	TRBD2	TGTGCCAGCAGCCATACTCCTAGCGGGAGGACGGGGGAGCTGTTTTTT	CASSHTPSGRTGELFF